Below, 14 T cell receptor beta chains from the same sample are listed, as sequenced in a study of blood T cell repertoires in COVID-19. Profiled with immunoSEQ multiplex PCR; TCRdb holds only in-frame clones, not every one. The repertoire holds 250,000 or so clones, approximately 88% seen once, with 3.1% in the top ten. The material sequenced was PBMCs or T cells enriched from blood (not recorded which). Receptor source: a woman in her thirties or forties who had been exposed to COVID-19.

This sequence joins TRBV4-3 and TRBJ1-5; D gene unclear. V was cut by 0 bases and J by 3 bases, with 15 bases left in between. Germline CDR1 and CDR2: LGHNA and YSLEER. The CDR3 spans 17 residues. The CDR3 region is CASSQDLTAAINQPQHF. For the CDR3, the DNA is TGCGCCAGCAGCCAAGATCTAACAGCTGCGATCAATCAGCCCCAGCATTTT.

This chain joins TRBV12-3 or TRBV12-4 and TRBJ1-6; TRBD1 matches 8 bases. This CDR3 is 13 amino acids long. V lost 6 bases to trimming and J lost 6 bases; unmatched junction nucleotides: 1. The CDR3: CASRGQANSPLHF. CDR3 bases: TGTGCCAGCAGGGGACAGGCTAATTCACCCCTCCACTTT.

The chain is built from TRBV5-6 and TRBJ1-6; D is unclear. Trimming took off 4 bases at V and 0 bases at J, with 8 bases between the two ends. The CDR3 consists of 15 residues. Germline lookup yields CDR1 SGHDT and CDR2 YYEEEE. CDR3 residues: CASSDMSSYNSPLHF. CDR3 bases: TGTGCCAGCAGCGACATGAGCTCCTATAATTCACCCCTCCACTTT.

This clone was detected only a few times. The chain is built from TRBV6-5 and TRBJ1-2; 11 bases are a match to TRBD1. CDR3 length equals 12 residues. The V segment lost 10 bases and the J segment 5 bases; nucleotides outside the gene matches: 3. Germline CDR1 is MNHEY and CDR2 is SVGAGI. The CDR3 DNA reads TGTGCCACCGGGACAGGGGGATATGGCTACACCTTC. Translation gives CATGTGGYGYTF.

The chain employs TRBV11-2 and TRBJ1-1; 7 nucleotides agree with TRBD1. Germline-derived CDR1 and CDR2 are SGHAT and FQNNGV. The CDR3 spans 15 residues. With 6 bases clipped from V and 3 bases from J, the junction kept 10 bases outside the gene matches. The CDR3 nucleotides are TGTGCCAGCAGGTCGTTGAGGGGGCGCGACACTGAAGCTTTCTTT. Translated: CASRSLRGRDTEAFF. The whole variable domain, filled in from reference TRBV11-2 and TRBJ1-1, reads EAGVAQSPRYKIIEKRQSVAFWCNPISGHATLYWYQQILGQGPKLLIQFQNNGVVDDSQLPKDRFSAERLKGVDSTLKIQPAKLEDSAVYLCASRSLRGRDTEAFFGQGTRLTVV.

The chain has TRBV5-4 and TRBJ1-2; possibly TRBD1 for D (5 bases). This CDR3 region has 14 residues. Trimming shortened V by 5 bases and J by 4 bases, and 15 bases separated the two germline ends. Germline-derived CDR1 and CDR2 are SGHNT and YYREEE (reference sequence). CDR3 protein: CASSLGAESYGYTF. The CDR3 DNA sequence: TGTGCCAGCAGTCTAGGGGCAGAGTCCTATGGCTACACCTTC.

The chain is built from TRBV7-2 and TRBJ1-1, with D perhaps matching TRBD1 (6 bases). V was pared by 3 bases and J by 3 bases, with 11 bases between. CDR3 size: 14 residues. Germline CDR1 is SGHTA and CDR2 is FQGNSA. This chain's CDR3 is CASSFTGWHTEAFF. In nucleotides, the CDR3 is TGTGCCAGCAGCTTTACAGGGTGGCACACTGAAGCTTTCTTT.

The genes are TRBV27 and TRBJ1-1, with D possibly being TRBD1 (6 bases). Germline V gene lookup returns CDR1 MNHEY and CDR2 SMNVEV (reference sequence). Deletions cut 5 bases from V and 7 bases from J, with 11 bases between. The CDR3 is 12 amino acids. This CDR3 reads CASSRTGSEAFF. In DNA form, the CDR3 reads TGTGCCAGCAGTAGAACAGGGAGTGAAGCTTTCTTT.

On this clone itself: The junction shows a germline mismatch at one end, possibly a read error. V gene TRBV5-1 combines with J gene TRBJ1-4; TRBD1 might be the D (6 bases). CDR1 is SGHRS, CDR2 YFSETQ, per germline. The CDR3 is made up of 14 amino acids. The CDR3 reads CASSLGQGSEKLFF. CDR3 DNA sequence: TGTGCCAGCAGCTTGGGGCAGGGGAGTGAAAAACTGTTTTTT.

The V and J genes are TRBV29-1 and TRBJ1-2; TRBD1 aligns across 7 bases. From germline, CDR1 is SQVTM and CDR2 ANQGSEA. CDR3 size: 13 residues. After removal of 0 bases from V and 13 bases from J, the junction contained 11 bases not matched to a gene. The CDR3 DNA sequence: TGCAGCGTTGAAGATCGGGACAGACCCCCCGCCACCTTC. Translation: CSVEDRDRPPATF.

The chain couples TRBV7-3 to TRBJ1-1; 8 nucleotides agree with TRBD1. Germline V lookup: CDR1 SGHTA, CDR2 FQGTGA. This CDR3 is 14 amino acids long. Germline trimming cut 5 bases from V and 4 bases from J; bases unmatched to any gene: 6. In DNA, the CDR3 is TGTGCCAGCAGCGTTGGACAGGGAAGCACTGAAGCTTTCTTT. As protein: CASSVGQGSTEAFF.

This chain connects TRBV29-1 to TRBJ2-7; D is undetermined. From germline, CDR1 is SQVTM and CDR2 ANQGSEA. This CDR3 has 12 amino acids. Trimming removed 6 bases from V and 5 bases from J, with 14 bases in between. In nucleotides, the CDR3 is TGCAGCGTCGCCCGGTTCCTGGACGAGCAGTACTTC. Its translation is CSVARFLDEQYF.

The chain joins TRBV6-4 to TRBJ2-3; D ambiguous. Trimming cost V 1 base and J 4 bases, with 15 bases left between them. This CDR3 contains 16 residues. Per the germline V gene, CDR1 is MRHNA and CDR2 is SNTAGT. CDR3 nucleotide sequence: TGTGCCAGCAGTGACTTAGTAGGAGAAGGCCCAGATACGCAGTATTTT. Translation: CASSDLVGEGPDTQYF.

The chain joins TRBV12-5 to TRBJ1-5; D not resolved. The CDR3 consists of 14 residues. The V end lost 1 base, the J end lost 9 bases, and 13 bases lay between the germline ends. CDR1 is LGHNT and CDR2 is FRNRAP in the germline V gene. In DNA, the CDR3 is TGTGCTAGTGGTTTGGCCGCGGAAGAGGGGCCCCAGCATTTT. Its translation: CASGLAAEEGPQHF.